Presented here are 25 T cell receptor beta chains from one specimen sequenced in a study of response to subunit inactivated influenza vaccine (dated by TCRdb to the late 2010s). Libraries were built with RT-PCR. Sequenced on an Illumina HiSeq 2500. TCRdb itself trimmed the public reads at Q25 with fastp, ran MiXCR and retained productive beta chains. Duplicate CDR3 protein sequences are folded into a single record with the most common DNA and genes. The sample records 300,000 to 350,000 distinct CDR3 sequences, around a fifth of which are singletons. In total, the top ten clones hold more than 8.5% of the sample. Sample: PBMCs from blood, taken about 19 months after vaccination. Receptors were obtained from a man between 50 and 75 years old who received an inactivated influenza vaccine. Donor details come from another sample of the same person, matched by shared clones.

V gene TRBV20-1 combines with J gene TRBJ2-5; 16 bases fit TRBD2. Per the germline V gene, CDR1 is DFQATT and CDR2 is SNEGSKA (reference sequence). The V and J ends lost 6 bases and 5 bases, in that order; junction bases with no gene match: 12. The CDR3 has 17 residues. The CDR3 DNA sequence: TGCAGTGCAGGGACTAGCGGGGGGGTGGGCCCCAGGGAGACCCAGTACTTC. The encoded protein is CSAGTSGGVGPRETQYF.

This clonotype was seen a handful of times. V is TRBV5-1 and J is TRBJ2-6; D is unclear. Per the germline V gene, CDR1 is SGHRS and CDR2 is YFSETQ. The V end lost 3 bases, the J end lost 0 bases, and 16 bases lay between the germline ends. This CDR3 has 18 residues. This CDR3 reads CASSSDSGRISGANVLTF. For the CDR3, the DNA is TGCGCCAGCAGCTCGGATAGTGGACGGATCTCTGGGGCCAACGTCCTGACTTTC. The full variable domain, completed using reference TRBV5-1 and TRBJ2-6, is KAGVTQTPRYLIKTRGQQVTLSCSPISGHRSVSWYQQTPGQGLQFLFEYFSETQRNKGNFPGRFSGRQFSNSRSEMNVSTLELGDSALYLCASSSDSGRISGANVLTFGAGSRLTVL.

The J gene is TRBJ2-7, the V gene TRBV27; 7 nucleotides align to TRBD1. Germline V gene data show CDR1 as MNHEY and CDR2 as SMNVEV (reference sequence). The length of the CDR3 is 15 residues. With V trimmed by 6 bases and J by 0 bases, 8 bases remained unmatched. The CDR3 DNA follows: TGTGCCAGCAGCCCTACAGGGGCGAGCTCCTACGAGCAGTACTTC. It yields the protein CASSPTGASSYEQYF.

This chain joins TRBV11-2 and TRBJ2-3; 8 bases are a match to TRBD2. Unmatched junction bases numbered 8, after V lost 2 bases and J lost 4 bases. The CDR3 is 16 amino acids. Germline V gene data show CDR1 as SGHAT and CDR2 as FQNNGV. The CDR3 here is CASSLMVRGGPDTQYF. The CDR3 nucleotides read TGTGCCAGCAGCTTAATGGTCCGGGGGGGCCCAGATACGCAGTATTTT.

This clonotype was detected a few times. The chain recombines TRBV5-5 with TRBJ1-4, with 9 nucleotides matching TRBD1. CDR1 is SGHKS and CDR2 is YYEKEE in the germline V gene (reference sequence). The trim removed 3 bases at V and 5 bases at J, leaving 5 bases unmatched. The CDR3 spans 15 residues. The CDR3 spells CASSSPGQGNEKLFF. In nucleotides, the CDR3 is TGTGCCAGCAGCTCACCGGGACAGGGAAATGAAAAACTGTTTTTT.

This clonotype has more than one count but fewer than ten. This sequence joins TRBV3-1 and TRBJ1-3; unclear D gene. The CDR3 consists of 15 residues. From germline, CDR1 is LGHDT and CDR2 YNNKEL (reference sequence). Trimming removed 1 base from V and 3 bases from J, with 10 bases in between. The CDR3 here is CASSQAGYHGNTIYF. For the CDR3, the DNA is TGTGCCAGCAGCCAAGCTGGGTATCATGGAAACACCATATATTTT.

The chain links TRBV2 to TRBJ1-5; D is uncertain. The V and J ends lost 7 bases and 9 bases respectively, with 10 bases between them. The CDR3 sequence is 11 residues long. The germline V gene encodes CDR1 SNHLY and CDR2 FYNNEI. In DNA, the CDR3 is TGTGCCAGCACCGACCGGGGGCCCCAGCATTTT. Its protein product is CASTDRGPQHF.

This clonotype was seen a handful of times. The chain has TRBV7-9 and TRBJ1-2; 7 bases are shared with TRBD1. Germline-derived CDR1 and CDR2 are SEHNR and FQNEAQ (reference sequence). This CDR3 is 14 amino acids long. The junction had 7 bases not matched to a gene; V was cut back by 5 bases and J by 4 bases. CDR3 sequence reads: CASSHQGVSYGYTF. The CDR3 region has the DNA TGTGCCAGCAGCCACCAGGGGGTTAGCTATGGCTACACCTTC.

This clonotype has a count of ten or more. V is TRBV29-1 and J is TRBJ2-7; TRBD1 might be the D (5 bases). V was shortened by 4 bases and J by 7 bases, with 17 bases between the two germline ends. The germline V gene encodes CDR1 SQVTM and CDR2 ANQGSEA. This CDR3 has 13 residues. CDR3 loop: CSVVRDRRGEQYF. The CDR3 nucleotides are TGCAGCGTTGTTCGAGACAGACGTGGAGAGCAGTACTTC.

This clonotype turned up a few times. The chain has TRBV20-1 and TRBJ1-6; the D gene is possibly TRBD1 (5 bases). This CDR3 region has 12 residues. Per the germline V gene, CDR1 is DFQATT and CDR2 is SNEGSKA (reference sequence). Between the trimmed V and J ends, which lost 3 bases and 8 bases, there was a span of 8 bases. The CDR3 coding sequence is TGCAGTGCTAGCAGGGCTGATTCACCCCTCCACTTT. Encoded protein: CSASRADSPLHF.

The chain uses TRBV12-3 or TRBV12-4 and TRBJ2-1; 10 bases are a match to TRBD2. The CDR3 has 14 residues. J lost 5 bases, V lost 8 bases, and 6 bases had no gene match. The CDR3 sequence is CASLLAGFNNEQFF. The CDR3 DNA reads TGTGCCAGCTTACTAGCGGGATTCAACAATGAGCAGTTCTTC.

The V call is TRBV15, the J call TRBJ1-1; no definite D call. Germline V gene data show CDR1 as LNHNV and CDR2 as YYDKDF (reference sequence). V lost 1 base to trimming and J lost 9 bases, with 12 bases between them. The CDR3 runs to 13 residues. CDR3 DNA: TGTGCCACCAGCAGAGGGGAACTAACCAAAGCTTTCTTT. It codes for CATSRGELTKAFF.

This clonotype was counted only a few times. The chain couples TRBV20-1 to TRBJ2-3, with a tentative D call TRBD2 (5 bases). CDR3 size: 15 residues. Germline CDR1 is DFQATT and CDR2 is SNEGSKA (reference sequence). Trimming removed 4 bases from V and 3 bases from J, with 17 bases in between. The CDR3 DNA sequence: TGCAGTGCTAATCCCGGCAGCGGAGCAACAGATACGCAGTATTTT. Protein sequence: CSANPGSGATDTQYF.

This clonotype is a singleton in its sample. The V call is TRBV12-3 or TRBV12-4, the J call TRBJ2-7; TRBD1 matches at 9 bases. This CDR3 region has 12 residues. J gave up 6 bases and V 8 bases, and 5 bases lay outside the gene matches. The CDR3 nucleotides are TGTGCCAGCTCGACAGGGGGATCCGAGCAGTACTTC. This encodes CASSTGGSEQYF.

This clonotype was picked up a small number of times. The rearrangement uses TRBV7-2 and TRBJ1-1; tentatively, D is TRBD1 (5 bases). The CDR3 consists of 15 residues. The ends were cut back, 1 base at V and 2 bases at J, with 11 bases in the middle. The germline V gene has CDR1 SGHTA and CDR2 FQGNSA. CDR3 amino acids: CASSLEVQVNTEAFF. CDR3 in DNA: TGTGCCAGCAGCTTAGAGGTACAGGTTAACACTGAAGCTTTCTTT.

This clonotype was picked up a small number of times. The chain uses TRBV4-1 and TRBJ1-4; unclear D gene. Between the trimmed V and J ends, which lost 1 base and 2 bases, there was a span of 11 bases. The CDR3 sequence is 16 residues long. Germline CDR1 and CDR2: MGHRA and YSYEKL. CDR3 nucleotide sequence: TGCGCCAGCAGCCAAGGGGCCACAAACACTAATGAAAAACTGTTTTTT. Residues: CASSQGATNTNEKLFF.

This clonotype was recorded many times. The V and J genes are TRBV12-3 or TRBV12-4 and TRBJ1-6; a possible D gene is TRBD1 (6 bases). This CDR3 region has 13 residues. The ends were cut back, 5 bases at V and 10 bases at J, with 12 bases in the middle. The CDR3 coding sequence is TGTGCCAGCAGTCTATCACAGGGCTCACCCCTCCACTTT. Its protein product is CASSLSQGSPLHF.

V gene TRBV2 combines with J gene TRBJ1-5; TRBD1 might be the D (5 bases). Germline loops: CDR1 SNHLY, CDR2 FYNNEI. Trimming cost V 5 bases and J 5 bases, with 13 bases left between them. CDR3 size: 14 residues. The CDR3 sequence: CASSHWGGDQPQHF. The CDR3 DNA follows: TGTGCCAGCAGTCATTGGGGAGGGGATCAGCCCCAGCATTTT.

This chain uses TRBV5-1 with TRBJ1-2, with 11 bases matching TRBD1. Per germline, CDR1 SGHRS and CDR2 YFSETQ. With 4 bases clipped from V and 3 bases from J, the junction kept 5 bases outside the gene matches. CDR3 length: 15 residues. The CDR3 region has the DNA TGCGCCAGCAGCCCTGGACAGGGGGCTTACTATGGCTACACCTTC. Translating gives CASSPGQGAYYGYTF.

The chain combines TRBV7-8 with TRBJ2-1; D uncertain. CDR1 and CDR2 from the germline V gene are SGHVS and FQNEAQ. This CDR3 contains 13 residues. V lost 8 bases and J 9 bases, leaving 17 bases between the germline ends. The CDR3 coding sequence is TGTGCCAGCGCCGTGGGTTCAGGTAGTGAGCAGTTCTTC. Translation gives CASAVGSGSEQFF.

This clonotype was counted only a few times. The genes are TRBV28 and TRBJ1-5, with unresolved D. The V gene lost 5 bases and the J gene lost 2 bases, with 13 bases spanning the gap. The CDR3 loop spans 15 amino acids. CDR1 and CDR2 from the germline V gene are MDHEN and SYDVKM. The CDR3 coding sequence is TGTGCCAGCAGTCTTCAGATCGGGGGCAATCAGCCCCAGCATTTT. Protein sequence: CASSLQIGGNQPQHF.

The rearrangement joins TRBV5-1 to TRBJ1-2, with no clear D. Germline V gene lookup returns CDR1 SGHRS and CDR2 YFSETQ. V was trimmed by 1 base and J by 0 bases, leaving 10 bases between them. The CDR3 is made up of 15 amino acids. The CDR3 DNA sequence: TGCGCCAGCAGCTTGTCGGGTGCCGCTAACTATGGCTACACCTTC. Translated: CASSLSGAANYGYTF.

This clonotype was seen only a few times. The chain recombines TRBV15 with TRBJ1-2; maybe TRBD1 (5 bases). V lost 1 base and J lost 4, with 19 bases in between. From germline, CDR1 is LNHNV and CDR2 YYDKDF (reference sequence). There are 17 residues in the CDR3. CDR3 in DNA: TGTGCCACCAGCAGAGGTCAGTTCGGGGCTTCCTCCTATGGCTACACCTTC. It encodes CATSRGQFGASSYGYTF. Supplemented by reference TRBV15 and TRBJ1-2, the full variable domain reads DAMVIQNPRYQVTQFGKPVTLSCSQTLNHNVMYWYQQKSSQAPKLLFHYYDKDFNNEADTPDNFQSRRPNTSFCFLDIRSPGLGDTAMYLCATSRGQFGASSYGYTFGSGTRLTVV.

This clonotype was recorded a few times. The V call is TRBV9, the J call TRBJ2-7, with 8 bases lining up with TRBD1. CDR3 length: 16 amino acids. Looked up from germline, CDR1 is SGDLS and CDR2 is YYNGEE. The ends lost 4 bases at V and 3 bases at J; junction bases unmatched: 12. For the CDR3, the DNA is TGTGCCAGCAGCTCACTTCCCACGGGACAGGTCTACGAGCAGTACTTC. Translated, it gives CASSSLPTGQVYEQYF.

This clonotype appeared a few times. CDR3 in DNA: TGTGCCAGCAGCCAAGGGTACTTTGGTTCATACGAGCAGTACTTC. Translated, it gives CASSQGYFGSYEQYF. This chain joins TRBV4-2 and TRBJ2-7; D gene uncertain. The CDR3 runs to 15 residues. Trimming stripped 1 base from V and 4 bases from J, with 14 bases between. Germline lookup yields CDR1 LGHNA and CDR2 YNFKEQ.